The T cell receptor beta chain under discussion was sequenced for a study of blood T cells in healthy people across ages. Study conclusions and caveats: Naive and antigen-experienced cells were not separated, limiting conclusive comparison.

With respect to this clonotype: Its antigen is unidentified.

CDR1 and CDR2 (germline): MGHDK, SYGVNS. V was shortened by 9 bases and J by 6 bases, with 18 bases between the two germline ends. CDR3 size: 13 residues. A second PCR of about 6 to 11 cycles used a sample-barcoded 5' primer and a J-beta primer mix. The template-switch adaptor was a 5' adaptor with 12 random nucleotides. It tagged each cDNA molecule. CDR3-containing paired-end reads numbered at least 2.5 million in each sample. MiXCR was run by TCRdb on the 5' RACE reads, yielding one entry per CDR3 protein. The table shows almost 1 million distinct CDR3 sequences, with roughly 51% occurring only once.

The sequence was collected from an older woman in good health. What was sequenced was blood. The chain carries TRBV25-1 and TRBJ2-7, with D hard to call. The CDR3 protein is CARRRCEKCEQYF. The CDR3 nucleotides read TGTGCCAGAAGGCGCTGTGAGAAGTGCGAGCAGTACTTC.